Listed below are T cell receptor beta chains from one sample, sequenced in a study of cytomegalovirus exposure and HLA in healthy donors. Data came from immunoSEQ multiplex PCR; TCRdb stores just in-frame clones and leaves some out. The sample features approximately 100,000 clones, with about 0.58% in its top ten. Sequencing was carried out using PBMCs. These receptor sequences come from a man between 45 and 60 years old in good health and CMV-seronegative. CDR3s include the opening cysteine and the closing phenylalanine or tryptophan. Each record gives: D gene, V gene, J gene, CDR3 protein. A D gene is named only where the DNA matches it firmly.

D: .
V: TRBV6-1
J: TRBJ1-1
CDR3: CASSESGRSTEAFF

D: TRBD1
V: TRBV23-1
J: TRBJ1-5
CDR3: CASCRDRRFQPQHF

D: .
V: TRBV6-5
J: TRBJ1-2
CDR3: CASRQPANYGYTF

D: TRBD2
V: TRBV6-1
J: TRBJ2-3
CDR3: CASRASGDTDTQYF

D: TRBD1
V: TRBV6-5
J: TRBJ1-2
CDR3: CASSYHEGTGKFGYTF

D: .
V: TRBV10-3
J: TRBJ1-1
CDR3: CAISKQGFGTEAFF

D: TRBD1
V: TRBV5-5
J: TRBJ1-2
CDR3: CASSSTGTAYGYTF

D: TRBD1
V: TRBV5-1
J: TRBJ1-1
CDR3: CASSLARQGEEAFF

D: .
V: TRBV6-1
J: TRBJ2-7
CDR3: CASSAQRDGKYEQYF

D: TRBD1
V: TRBV9
J: TRBJ1-1
CDR3: CASSPGTGGGTEAFF

D: TRBD1
V: TRBV5-6
J: TRBJ1-1
CDR3: CASSLGHGTGVNTEAFF

D: .
V: TRBV19
J: TRBJ1-5
CDR3: CASSIRDSNQPQHF

D: .
V: TRBV13
J: TRBJ2-7
CDR3: CASRPVSTGLYEQYF

D: TRBD2
V: TRBV2
J: TRBJ2-7
CDR3: CASAGLEGYEQYF

D: TRBD1
V: TRBV10-3
J: TRBJ2-1
CDR3: CAITPGQGNYNEQFF

D: TRBD2
V: TRBV5-4
J: TRBJ2-5
CDR3: CASSLVKRGQETQYF

D: TRBD1
V: TRBV4-1
J: TRBJ2-3
CDR3: CASSHGPETGGSIDTQYF

D: .
V: TRBV20-1
J: TRBJ1-2
CDR3: CSATEGGGYTF

D: TRBD1
V: TRBV19
J: TRBJ2-1
CDR3: CASSEGTGTHLPYNEQFF

D: TRBD1
V: TRBV6-5
J: TRBJ1-1
CDR3: CASSYGTGGNTEAFF

D: .
V: TRBV18
J: TRBJ1-4
CDR3: CASSIQGATNEKLFF

D: .
V: TRBV7-2
J: TRBJ1-6
CDR3: CASSFAGVGSPLHF

D: .
V: TRBV12-5
J: TRBJ1-1
CDR3: CASGAGFNTEAFF

D: .
V: TRBV5-6
J: TRBJ2-3
CDR3: CASSPTPGTSTDTQYF

D: TRBD1
V: TRBV19
J: TRBJ1-4
CDR3: CASSRGTGRSEKLFF

D: TRBD1
V: TRBV6-5
J: TRBJ1-2
CDR3: CASRRGQGVGGYTF

D: .
V: TRBV4-1
J: TRBJ1-1
CDR3: CASSLRTRVNTEAFF

D: TRBD1
V: TRBV19
J: TRBJ2-7
CDR3: CASSTTGGYEQYF

D: .
V: TRBV11-3
J: TRBJ2-5
CDR3: CASSNREETQYF

D: .
V: TRBV4-1
J: TRBJ2-3
CDR3: CASSQVKPDTQYF

D: TRBD2
V: TRBV18
J: TRBJ2-1
CDR3: CASSPVRGGFDEQFF

D: .
V: TRBV2
J: TRBJ1-1
CDR3: CASSEPRRENTEAFF

D: TRBD2
V: TRBV4-2
J: TRBJ2-5
CDR3: CASSQEGTGLAQETQYF

D: TRBD1
V: TRBV7-2
J: TRBJ2-7
CDR3: CASSLMTGGAYEQYF

D: TRBD1
V: TRBV11-2
J: TRBJ1-1
CDR3: CASSNRDSPNTEAFF

D: TRBD2
V: TRBV5-6
J: TRBJ2-1
CDR3: CASSLVAGGRNEQFF

D: .
V: TRBV4-1
J: TRBJ1-3
CDR3: CASSQEGTFGSGNTIYF

D: TRBD1
V: TRBV9
J: TRBJ1-5
CDR3: CASSVGTGVQPQHF

D: TRBD1
V: TRBV4-2
J: TRBJ1-3
CDR3: CASSLPSGTEGSGNTIYF

D: TRBD1
V: TRBV6-1
J: TRBJ1-4
CDR3: CASRYPGGGAGKLFF

D: .
V: TRBV5-1
J: TRBJ2-5
CDR3: CASSPDPQGQEAQYF

D: TRBD1
V: TRBV5-6
J: TRBJ2-1
CDR3: CASSSGGIITYNEQFF